These 24 T cell receptor beta chains came from one sample sequenced in a study of blood T cells in healthy people across ages. A second PCR of about 6 to 12 cycles used a sample-barcoded 5' primer and a J-beta primer mix. TCRdb redid the calling of the 5' RACE reads with MiXCR, one entry per CDR3 protein. This sample has around 990,000 distinct CDR3 sequences, with around two fifths found just once. The sample taken for sequencing was blood. The receptors originated from a man aged 18 to 29 in good health.

This clonotype occurred many times. This chain joins TRBV7-2 and TRBJ1-1; D may be TRBD1 (5 bases). Trimming cost V 5 bases and J 7 bases, with 14 bases left between them. The CDR3 runs to 13 residues. Germline V CDR1 and CDR2: SGHTA, FQGNSA. The CDR3 reads CASSPQRGGEAFF. The CDR3 DNA sequence: TGTGCCAGCAGCCCACAACGGGGCGGTGAAGCTTTCTTT.

The chain has TRBV2 and TRBJ2-1, with 11 bases lining up with TRBD2. This CDR3 spans 15 amino acids. The trim removed 8 bases at V and 4 bases at J, leaving 7 bases unmatched. The V gene's germline CDR1 is SNHLY and CDR2 FYNNEI. The CDR3 loop is CASETGLAVYNEQFF. In DNA form, the CDR3 reads TGTGCCAGCGAGACGGGACTAGCGGTTTACAATGAGCAGTTCTTC.

This clonotype was counted a few times. The chain uses TRBV6-6 and TRBJ1-2, with a possible D match to TRBD1 (5 bases). V lost 0 bases, J lost 6 bases, and 14 bases lay in between. CDR3 length equals 15 residues. Germline V CDR1 and CDR2: MNHNY, SVGAGI (reference sequence). The CDR3 DNA reads as TGTGCCAGCAGTTACTCGGGCAGGGATCGGGATGGCTACACCTTC. Translating gives CASSYSGRDRDGYTF.

The table lists this clonotype with a few counts. The chain joins TRBV7-9 to TRBJ2-1; 7 nucleotides agree with TRBD1. With V trimmed by 5 bases and J by 5 bases, 9 bases remained unmatched. Germline V lookup: CDR1 SEHNR, CDR2 FQNEAQ (reference sequence). This CDR3 spans 15 amino acids. The CDR3, as DNA: TGTGCCAGCAGCCGAGGGACAGCTCCGGACAATGAGCAGTTCTTC. It specifies CASSRGTAPDNEQFF.

The gene calls are TRBV4-1 and TRBJ2-7; D is unresolved. Germline V gene data show CDR1 as MGHRA and CDR2 as YSYEKL. The V gene lost 5 bases and the J gene lost 1 base, with 9 bases spanning the gap. The CDR3 totals 13 residues. The CDR3 loop is CASSSILSYEQYF. DNA of the CDR3: TGCGCCAGCAGCAGCATACTTTCCTACGAGCAGTACTTC.

The chain couples TRBV27 to TRBJ1-6; D possibly corresponds to TRBD1 (5 bases). This CDR3 is 16 amino acids long. Deletions cut 1 base from V and 3 bases from J, with 10 bases between. CDR1 MNHEY and CDR2 SMNVEV come from the germline V gene (reference sequence). The CDR3 loop is CASSLLGQRYNSPLHF. CDR3 in DNA: TGTGCCAGCAGTTTATTGGGGCAGCGCTATAATTCACCCCTCCACTTT.

This chain links TRBV12-3 or TRBV12-4 with TRBJ1-1, with no clear D. This CDR3 has 14 residues. V was shortened by 5 bases and J by 3 bases, with 13 bases between the two germline ends. CDR3 region: CASSRATSHTEAFF. CDR3 coding DNA: TGTGCCAGCAGTAGGGCGACATCCCACACTGAAGCTTTCTTT.

The rearrangement links TRBV4-3 to TRBJ2-1, with 9 bases lining up with TRBD2. Germline values: CDR1 LGHNA, CDR2 YSLEER. The CDR3 runs 14 residues. V trimming: 4 bases; J trimming: 9 bases; junction bases outside the gene matches: 7. The CDR3 spells CASSPAGGQSEQFF. The CDR3 DNA reads TGCGCCAGCAGCCCCGCGGGGGGGCAAAGTGAGCAGTTCTTC.

The V and J genes are TRBV4-2 and TRBJ2-1, with 7 bases lining up with TRBD2. Germline assignment: CDR1 LGHNA and CDR2 YNFKEQ. CDR3 length equals 16 residues. With 3 bases clipped from V and 7 bases from J, the junction kept 12 bases outside the gene matches. CDR3 loop: CASSQGSGGSGNEQFF. The CDR3 nucleotides are TGTGCCAGCAGCCAGGGTTCGGGGGGTTCCGGGAATGAGCAGTTCTTC.

This clonotype has ten or more counts. The rearrangement links TRBV10-3 to TRBJ2-7; D unresolved. The CDR3 runs to 12 residues. V was pared by 6 bases and J by 3 bases, with 9 bases between. Germline-derived CDR1 and CDR2 are ENHRY and SYGVKD. Written as DNA, the CDR3 is TGTGCCATCAGCCCGGACGGCTACGAGCAGTACTTC. This translates into CAISPDGYEQYF.

Here the CDR3 DNA reads TGTGCCAGCAGCGCCGGGACCCACAACACCGGGGAGCTGTTTTTT. Residues: CASSAGTHNTGELFF. This chain links TRBV9 with TRBJ2-2; possibly TRBD1 or TRBD2 for D (5 bases each). From germline, CDR1 is SGDLS and CDR2 YYNGEE. The germline V and J ends were trimmed by 3 bases and 2 bases, with 11 bases remaining between them. This CDR3 has 15 amino acids. The full variable domain, with the rest looked up from reference TRBV9 and TRBJ2-2, is DSGVTQTPKHLITATGQRVTLRCSPRSGDLSVYWYQQSLDQGLQFLIQYYNGEERAKGNILERFSAQQFPDLHSELNLSSLELGDSALYFCASSAGTHNTGELFFGEGSRLTVL.

V is TRBV7-9 and J is TRBJ1-4, with D unresolved. This CDR3 comprises 12 residues. V lost 7 bases, J lost 6 bases, and 9 bases lay in between. CDR1 and CDR2 from the germline V gene are SEHNR and FQNEAQ (reference sequence). The CDR3 spells CASNAGYEKLFF. The CDR3 DNA reads TGTGCCAGCAACGCGGGGTATGAAAAACTGTTTTTT.

The chain employs TRBV6-5 and TRBJ1-5; D is undetermined. This CDR3 is built from 15 residues. Germline-derived CDR1 and CDR2 are MNHEY and SVGAGI. The V end was cut by 5 bases, the J end by 0 bases, with 11 bases between. The CDR3 loop is CASSAGPFSNQPQHF. The CDR3 DNA is TGTGCCAGCAGTGCCGGGCCTTTTAGCAATCAGCCCCAGCATTTT.

The V gene is TRBV9, the J gene TRBJ1-1; no clear D. This CDR3 region has 10 residues. V was trimmed by 4 bases and J by 5 bases, leaving 3 bases between them. Germline V gene data show CDR1 as SGDLS and CDR2 as YYNGEE. The CDR3 bases are TGTGCCAGCAGCCCAACTGAAGCTTTCTTT. The encoded protein is CASSPTEAFF.

This chain joins TRBV7-8 and TRBJ1-4, with 8 nucleotides matching TRBD1. Germline trimming cut 0 bases from V and 2 bases from J; bases unmatched to any gene: 11. The CDR3 runs to 19 residues. The V gene's germline CDR1 is SGHVS and CDR2 FQNEAQ. The CDR3 DNA reads TGTGCCAGCAGCTTAGCGATTGGGGGACAGGTCTCGACTAATGAAAAACTGTTTTTT. Translation gives CASSLAIGGQVSTNEKLFF.

On this clonotype itself: A much larger clone is a single base away; this may be a read error. The chain has TRBV5-1 and TRBJ2-3; D possibly corresponds to TRBD2 (6 bases). The CDR3 sequence is 14 residues long. Germline V gives CDR1 SGHRS, CDR2 YFSETQ. V lost 0 bases, J lost 6 bases, and 11 bases lay in between. CDR3 protein: CASSLEGGVDTQYF. In nucleotides, the CDR3 is TGCGCCAGCAGCTTGGAGGGCGGGGTGGATACGCAGTATTTT.

This clonotype turned up a few times. This chain uses TRBV20-1 with TRBJ2-1; 7 bases fit TRBD1. The CDR3 spans 16 residues. V shed 0 bases, J shed 5 bases, and the junction held 10 bases outside the gene matches. CDR1 and CDR2 (germline): DFQATT, SNEGSKA (reference sequence). CDR3 coding DNA: TGCAGTGCTAGAGATGTGGTCGGACAGGACAACAATGAGCAGTTCTTC. Protein sequence: CSARDVVGQDNNEQFF.

The J gene is TRBJ1-1, the V gene TRBV4-2; no clear D. V gave up 0 bases and J gave up 2 bases, with 7 bases separating them. Germline CDR1 and CDR2: LGHNA and YNFKEQ. The CDR3 totals 14 residues. The CDR3: CASSQDIANTEAFF. DNA for the CDR3: TGTGCCAGCAGCCAAGATATCGCAAACACTGAAGCTTTCTTT.

This chain connects TRBV12-5 to TRBJ1-2; D remains unclear. Trimming left V 5 bases short and J 4 bases short, with 17 bases between. The CDR3 contains 15 residues. Germline CDR1 and CDR2: LGHNT and FRNRAP. CDR3 loop: CASGPGGDLLYGYTF. CDR3 nucleotide sequence: TGTGCTAGTGGTCCCGGCGGGGATCTACTCTATGGCTACACCTTC.

This sequence joins TRBV2 and TRBJ1-3; 8 nucleotides line up with TRBD1. CDR1 is SNHLY, CDR2 FYNNEI, per germline. V was pared by 6 bases and J by 8 bases, with 9 bases of the junction left unmatched. CDR3 length: 14 residues. CDR3 region: CASRDRVLGDTIYF. The CDR3, as DNA: TGTGCCAGCAGGGACAGGGTTTTGGGGGACACCATATATTTT.

As for this clonotype: Relative to the germline gene, one junction end is altered; a read error may explain this. The chain recombines TRBV27 with TRBJ1-5, with unresolved D. Germline V CDR1 and CDR2: MNHEY, SMNVEV (reference sequence). This CDR3 is 14 amino acids long. This CDR3 is CAGSLYPLEQPQHF. The CDR3 bases are TGTGCCGGCAGTTTATACCCCCTCGAACAGCCCCAGCATTTT.

This chain connects TRBV6-4 to TRBJ1-2; D is unresolved. This CDR3 region has 12 residues. Between the trimmed V and J ends, which lost 10 bases and 1 base, there was a span of 10 bases. Germline CDR1 is MRHNA and CDR2 is SNTAGT. In nucleotides, the CDR3 is TGTGCCACCAACGTGGGTAACTATGGCTACACCTTC. This sequence encodes CATNVGNYGYTF.

This CDR3 is CASSAAFRLTLTDTQYF. In DNA form, the CDR3 reads TGTGCCAGCAGCGCCGCATTCAGACTAACCCTCACAGATACGCAGTATTTT. The chain has TRBV9 and TRBJ2-3; possibly TRBD2 for D (5 bases). The CDR3 has 17 residues. The germline V and J ends were trimmed by 3 bases and 2 bases, with 19 bases remaining between them. CDR1 SGDLS and CDR2 YYNGEE come from the germline V gene.

The J gene is TRBJ1-1, the V gene TRBV4-3, with D hard to call. V was shortened by 8 bases and J by 2 bases, with 15 bases between the two germline ends. This CDR3 region has 14 residues. Germline V CDR1 and CDR2: LGHNA, YSLEER. The CDR3 region is CASGPGSPNTEAFF. In nucleotides, the CDR3 is TGCGCCAGCGGACCAGGCAGTCCTAACACTGAAGCTTTCTTT.